This T cell receptor beta chain is drawn from a study of read filtering for tumor transcriptome and immune sequencing (TCRdb year 2020). In terms of the full investigation: The cohort was composed of 17 to 20 male and 11 to 15 female patients, with a mean age of approximately 66 years and an age range of roughly 45 to 80. Under revised international staging, roughly 8 patients fell into R-ISS I, more than 15 into R-ISS II and more than five into R-ISS III. After DNase treatment, whole-transcriptome libraries were prepared using the TruSeq RNA Access Library Prep Kit. Per sample, about 4 to 11 million TCR-region mapped reads were obtained with IR-seq, compared with only about 80 to 1,400 with RNA-seq. TCR repertoires obtained by targeted immune repertoire sequencing and by bulk whole-transcriptome sequencing performed on the same bone marrow samples were compared. As a main aim, a read-filtering strategy for immune repertoire data was addressed, with the specific question being whether clonotypes supported by a single read should be removed. Broad study findings and their caveats: Removing single-read clonotypes increased the correlation between IR-seq and RNA-seq shared clonotype proportions. The sorted CD138-negative fraction was a mixed bone marrow immune population, not purified T cells. Compared with RNA-seq, IR-seq captured clonotypes at much higher depth and more reliably, and a smaller IR-seq throughput was enough to identify most shared clonotypes. Single-read clonotypes made up about four fifths of clonotypes but roughly 3.2% of total reads in IR-seq, and approximately 73% of clonotypes and 40% to 50% of reads in RNA-seq.

Starting from roughly 440 ng RNA, TCR libraries were constructed with the Immunoverse kit using molecular barcoded adaptors that cover the alpha/delta and beta/gamma chains. TCR library preparation used the same RNA that was used for transcriptome sequencing. Sequencing of TCR libraries was carried out on an Illumina HiSeq 4000 with 2 x 150 cycles. In the original analysis: With MiXCR, TCR reads were aligned to human V, D, J and C references and assembled into CDR3 clonotypes, with quality filtering and error correction included. The tcR package in R was used for analysis of clonotype counts and gene usage diversity. For inspection of raw mapping reads, RNA-seq reads were mapped by STAR aligner version 2.5.3a onto GRCh37 of the human genome. To test the effect of sequencing depth on detected clonotypes, IR-seq fastq files were randomly downsampled using Seqtk 1.3. TCRdb cleaned the public reads at Q25 with fastp, built clones with MiXCR and kept in-frame beta chains. Each record represents a unique CDR3 protein, reported with the most common genes and DNA among its rows. In this record, the V and J calls reflect TCRdb's handling and not the investigators' own analysis. The sample table shows about 39,000 distinct CDR3 sequences, and roughly an eighth are seen once. The ten largest clones take up less than 9% of the sample.

There are many counts of this clonotype. Its antigen has not been determined. Base qualities were left out, and no much larger clone turns up one base away. Each patient had bone marrow sampled at the time of active disease. Ficoll-Hypaque density gradient centrifugation was used to isolate the bone marrow mononuclear cells. Myeloma plasma cells were removed and CD138-negative cells were obtained by negative selection following labeling with CD138 magnetic microbeads on a MACS separator. Purity of the isolated cells was checked by flow cytometry on an Attune NxT using CD138 antibodies. Total RNA was extracted with TRIzol reagent and quantified with a NanoDrop spectrophotometer. For each patient, the CD138-negative bone marrow sample underwent paired RNA-seq and IR-seq. V is reduced by 6 bases and J by 6 bases, leaving a spacing of 11 bases between them. CDR1 WNHNN and CDR2 SYGVQD were looked up in the germline V gene (reference sequence). The CDR3 contains 13 residues, cysteine and phenylalanine counted. Left in the record is the CDR3 DNA by itself, 39 bases read in frame from the first base.

The chain uses TRBV10-1 and TRBJ2-2, and the D gene may be TRBD1, 6 bases matching. The clonotype originates from a donor at least 40 years old with multiple myeloma. The sample taken for sequencing was a population of CD138-negative cells sorted from bone marrow. The cell subset or site label, read with the paper, signifies: bone marrow mononuclear cells depleted of CD138+ plasma/myeloma cells by negative magnetic selection. This receptor has the CDR3 CASSRDIAGELFF. The base sequence is TGCGCCAGCAGCCGGGACATTGCCGGGGAGCTGTTTTTT.